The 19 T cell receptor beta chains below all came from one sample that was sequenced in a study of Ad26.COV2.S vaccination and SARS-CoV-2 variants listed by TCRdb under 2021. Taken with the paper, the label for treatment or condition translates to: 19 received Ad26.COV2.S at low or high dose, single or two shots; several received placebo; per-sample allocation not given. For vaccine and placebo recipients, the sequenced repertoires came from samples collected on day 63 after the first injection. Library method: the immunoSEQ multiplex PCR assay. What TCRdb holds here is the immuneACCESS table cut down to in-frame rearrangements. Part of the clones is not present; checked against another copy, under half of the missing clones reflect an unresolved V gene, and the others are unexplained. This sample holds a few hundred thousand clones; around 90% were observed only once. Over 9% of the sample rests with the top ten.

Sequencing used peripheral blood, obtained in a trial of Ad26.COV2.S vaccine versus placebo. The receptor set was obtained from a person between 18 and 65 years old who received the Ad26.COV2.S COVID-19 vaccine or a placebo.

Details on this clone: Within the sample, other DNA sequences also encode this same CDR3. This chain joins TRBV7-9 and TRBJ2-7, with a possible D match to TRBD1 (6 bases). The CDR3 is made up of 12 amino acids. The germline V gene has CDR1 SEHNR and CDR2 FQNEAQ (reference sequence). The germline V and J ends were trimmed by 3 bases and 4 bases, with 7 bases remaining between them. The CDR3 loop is CASSFTGYEQYF. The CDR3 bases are TGTGCCAGCAGCTTCACAGGGTACGAGCAGTACTTC.

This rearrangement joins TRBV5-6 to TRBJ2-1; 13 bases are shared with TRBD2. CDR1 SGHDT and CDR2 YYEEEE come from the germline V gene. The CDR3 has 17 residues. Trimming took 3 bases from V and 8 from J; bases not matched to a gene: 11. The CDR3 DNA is TGTGCCAGCAGCTCGCTTCTACTAGCGGGAGGGGTATATGAGCAGTTCTTC. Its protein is CASSSLLLAGGVYEQFF.

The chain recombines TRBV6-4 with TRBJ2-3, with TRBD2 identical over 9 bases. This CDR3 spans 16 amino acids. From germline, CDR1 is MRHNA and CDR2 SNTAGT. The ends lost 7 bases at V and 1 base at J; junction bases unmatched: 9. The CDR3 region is CASNSSGILGTDTQYF. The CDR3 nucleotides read TGTGCCAGCAATTCTAGCGGGATCCTGGGCACAGATACGCAGTATTTT.

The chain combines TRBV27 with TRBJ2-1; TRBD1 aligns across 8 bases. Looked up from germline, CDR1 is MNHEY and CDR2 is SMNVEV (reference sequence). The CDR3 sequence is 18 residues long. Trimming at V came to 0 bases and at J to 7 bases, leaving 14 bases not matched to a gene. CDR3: CASSLSGQGPTGKNEQFF. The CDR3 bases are TGTGCCAGCAGTTTATCTGGACAGGGTCCAACGGGGAAGAATGAGCAGTTCTTC.

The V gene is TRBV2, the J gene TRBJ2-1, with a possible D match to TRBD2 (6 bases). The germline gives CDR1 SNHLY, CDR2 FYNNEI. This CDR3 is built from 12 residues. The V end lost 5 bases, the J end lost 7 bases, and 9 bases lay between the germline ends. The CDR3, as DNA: TGTGCCAGCAGTCAACTAGCTAATGAGCAGTTCTTC. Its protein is CASSQLANEQFF.

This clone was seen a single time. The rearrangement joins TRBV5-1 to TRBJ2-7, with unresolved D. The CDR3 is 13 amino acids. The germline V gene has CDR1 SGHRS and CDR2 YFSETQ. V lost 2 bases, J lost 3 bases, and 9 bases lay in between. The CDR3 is CASSFQDFYEQYF. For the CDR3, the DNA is TGCGCCAGCAGCTTCCAAGATTTCTACGAGCAGTACTTC.

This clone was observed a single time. The CDR3: CASSPDIPRGEKLFF. CDR3 DNA sequence: TGTGCCAGCAGTCCAGACATTCCGAGGGGTGAAAAACTGTTTTTT. The rearrangement links TRBV27 to TRBJ1-4; D perhaps matches TRBD1 (5 bases). Trimming shortened V by 5 bases and J by 7 bases, and 17 bases separated the two germline ends. The germline CDR1 and CDR2 sequences are MNHEY and SMNVEV (reference sequence). The CDR3 is 15 amino acids.

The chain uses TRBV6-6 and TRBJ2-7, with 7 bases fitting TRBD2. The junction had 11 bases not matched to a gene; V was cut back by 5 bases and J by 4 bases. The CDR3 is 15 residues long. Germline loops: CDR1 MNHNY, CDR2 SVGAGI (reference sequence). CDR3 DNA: TGTGCCAGCAGTCGCCCCGCTAGCGGTACTTACGAGCAGTACTTC. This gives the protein CASSRPASGTYEQYF.

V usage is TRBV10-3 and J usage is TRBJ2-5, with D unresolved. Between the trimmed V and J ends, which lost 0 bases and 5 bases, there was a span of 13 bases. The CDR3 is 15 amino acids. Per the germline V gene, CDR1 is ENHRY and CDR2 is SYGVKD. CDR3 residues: CAISESPGLGETQYF. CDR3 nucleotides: TGTGCCATCAGTGAGTCTCCCGGCCTAGGGGAGACCCAGTACTTC.

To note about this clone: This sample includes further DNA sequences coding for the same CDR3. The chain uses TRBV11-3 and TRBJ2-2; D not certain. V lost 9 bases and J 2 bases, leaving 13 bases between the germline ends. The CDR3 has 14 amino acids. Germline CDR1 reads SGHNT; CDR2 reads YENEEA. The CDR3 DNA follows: TGTGCCAGTTCAACGGTAACCAACACCGGGGAGCTGTTTTTT. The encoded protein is CASSTVTNTGELFF.

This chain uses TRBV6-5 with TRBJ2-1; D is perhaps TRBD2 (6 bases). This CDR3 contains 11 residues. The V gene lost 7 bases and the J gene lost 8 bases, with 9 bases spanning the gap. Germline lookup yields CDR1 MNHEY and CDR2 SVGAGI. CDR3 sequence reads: CASKGLYEQFF. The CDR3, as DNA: TGTGCCAGCAAAGGACTATATGAGCAGTTCTTC.

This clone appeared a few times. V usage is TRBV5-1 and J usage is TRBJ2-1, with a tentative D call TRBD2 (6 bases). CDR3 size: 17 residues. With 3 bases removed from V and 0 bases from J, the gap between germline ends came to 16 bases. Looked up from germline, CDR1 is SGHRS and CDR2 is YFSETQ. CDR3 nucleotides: TGCGCCAGCAGCTGGGGACTTAGCGTAAGCTCCTACAATGAGCAGTTCTTC. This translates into CASSWGLSVSSYNEQFF.

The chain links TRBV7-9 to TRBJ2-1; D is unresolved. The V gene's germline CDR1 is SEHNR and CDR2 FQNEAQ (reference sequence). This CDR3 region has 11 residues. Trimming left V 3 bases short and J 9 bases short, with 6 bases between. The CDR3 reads CASSFHTEQFF. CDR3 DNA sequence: TGTGCCAGCAGCTTTCACACTGAGCAGTTCTTC.

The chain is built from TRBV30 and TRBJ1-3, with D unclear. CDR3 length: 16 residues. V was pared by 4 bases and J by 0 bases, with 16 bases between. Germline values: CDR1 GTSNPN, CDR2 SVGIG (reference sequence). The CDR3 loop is CAWTQRGFFSGNTIYF. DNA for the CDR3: TGTGCCTGGACCCAACGGGGATTCTTCTCTGGAAACACCATATATTTT.

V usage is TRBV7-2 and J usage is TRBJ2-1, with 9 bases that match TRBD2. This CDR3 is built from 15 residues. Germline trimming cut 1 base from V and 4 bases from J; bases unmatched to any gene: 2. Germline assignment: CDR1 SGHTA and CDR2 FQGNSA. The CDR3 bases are TGTGCCAGCAGCTTAGTAGCGGGAGATTACAATGAGCAGTTCTTC. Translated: CASSLVAGDYNEQFF.

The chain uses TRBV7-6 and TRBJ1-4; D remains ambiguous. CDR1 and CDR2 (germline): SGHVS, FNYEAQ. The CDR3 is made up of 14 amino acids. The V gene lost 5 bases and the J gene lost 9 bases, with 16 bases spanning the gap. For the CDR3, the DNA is TGTGCCAGCAGCCCGGGATCTTCAACCAAAAAACTGTTTTTT. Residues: CASSPGSSTKKLFF.

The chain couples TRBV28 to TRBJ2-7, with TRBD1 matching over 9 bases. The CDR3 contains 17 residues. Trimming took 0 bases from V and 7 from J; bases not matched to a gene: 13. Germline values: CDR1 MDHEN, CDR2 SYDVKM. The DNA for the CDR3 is TGTGCCAGCAGTTTATGGAACAGGGGACAGGGACAGGTGGAGCAGTACTTC. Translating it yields CASSLWNRGQGQVEQYF.

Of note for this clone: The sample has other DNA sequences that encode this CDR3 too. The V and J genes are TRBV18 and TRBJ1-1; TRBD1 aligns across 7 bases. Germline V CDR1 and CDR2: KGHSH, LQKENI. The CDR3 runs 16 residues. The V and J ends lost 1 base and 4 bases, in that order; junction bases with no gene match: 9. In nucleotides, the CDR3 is TGTGCCAGCTCACCACGGAATCCAGGGGGTCGCACTGAAGCTTTCTTT. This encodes CASSPRNPGGRTEAFF.

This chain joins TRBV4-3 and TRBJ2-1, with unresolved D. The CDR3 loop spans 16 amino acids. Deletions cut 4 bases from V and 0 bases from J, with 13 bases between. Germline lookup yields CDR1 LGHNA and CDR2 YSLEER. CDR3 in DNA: TGCGCCAGCAGCCCCAGCATTGTGGTCTCCTACAATGAGCAGTTCTTC. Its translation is CASSPSIVVSYNEQFF.